A single sample is the source of the 19 T cell receptor beta chains below, sequenced in a study of cytomegalovirus exposure and HLA in healthy donors. Sequencing used immunoSEQ multiplex PCR; TCRdb keeps in-frame clones, though not all of them. The table shows 40,000 to 60,000 clones, with around 94% occurring only once. The sample consisted of PBMCs. Every receptor here comes from a woman under 30 in good health and CMV-seropositive.

V is TRBV19 and J is TRBJ1-1, with 7 bases matching TRBD1. The V and J ends lost 7 bases and 0 bases, in that order; junction bases with no gene match: 5. Germline CDR1 reads LNHDA; CDR2 reads SQIVND (reference sequence). The CDR3 is made up of 14 amino acids. The CDR3 bases are TGTGCCAGTATTGGGACAGCCCTGAACACTGAAGCTTTCTTT. Amino acid sequence: CASIGTALNTEAFF.

V usage is TRBV30 and J usage is TRBJ2-3; 10 bases are a match to TRBD2. After removal of 4 bases from V and 4 bases from J, the junction contained 11 bases not matched to a gene. The CDR3 loop spans 16 amino acids. Germline CDR1 reads GTSNPN; CDR2 reads SVGIG (reference sequence). CDR3 protein: CAWIRPTSGLADTQYF. CDR3 in DNA: TGTGCCTGGATTAGGCCGACTAGCGGGTTAGCAGATACGCAGTATTTT.

The J gene is TRBJ1-1, the V gene TRBV5-5; D is ambiguous. With 0 bases removed from V and 8 bases from J, the gap between germline ends came to 11 bases. The CDR3 is made up of 13 amino acids. CDR1 is SGHKS and CDR2 is YYEKEE in the germline V gene (reference sequence). Here the CDR3 reads CASSLVEITEAFF. The CDR3 DNA reads as TGTGCCAGCAGCTTGGTAGAAATCACCGAAGCTTTCTTT.

The sample holds one count of this clone. The J gene is TRBJ2-7, the V gene TRBV9, with D possibly TRBD2 on 6 matching bases. V was pared by 0 bases and J by 6 bases, with 13 bases between. CDR1 and CDR2 (germline): SGDLS, YYNGEE. The CDR3 contains 14 residues. The CDR3 DNA reads TGTGCCAGCAGCGTAGCGTCGCGGGAAGGCGAGCAGTACTTC. Amino acid sequence: CASSVASREGEQYF.

This clone was counted once. The rearrangement uses TRBV9 and TRBJ1-2; 11 nucleotides agree with TRBD1. CDR1 is SGDLS, CDR2 YYNGEE, per germline. J was trimmed by 4 bases and V by 3 bases; bases with no gene match: 5. The CDR3 runs 15 residues. CDR3 loop: CASSAGTGGFYGYTF. The CDR3 DNA is TGTGCCAGCAGCGCCGGGACAGGGGGGTTCTATGGCTACACCTTC.

This chain uses TRBV11-2 with TRBJ2-7, with D tentatively TRBD2 (6 bases). This CDR3 has 13 residues. V gave up 6 bases and J gave up 4 bases, with 13 bases separating them. The germline CDR1 and CDR2 sequences are SGHAT and FQNNGV. The CDR3 sequence is CASRRDLGYEQYF. In DNA form, the CDR3 reads TGTGCCAGCAGGAGGGACTTGGGGTACGAGCAGTACTTC.

The chain has TRBV15 and TRBJ2-7; 8 bases map to TRBD2. Germline V lookup: CDR1 LNHNV, CDR2 YYDKDF (reference sequence). V was pared by 0 bases and J by 7 bases, with 14 bases of the junction left unmatched. The CDR3 consists of 17 residues. CDR3 nucleotide sequence: TGTGCCACCAGCAGAGATAGAACTAGCGGACCCCTAGGGGAGCAGTACTTC. Translating it yields CATSRDRTSGPLGEQYF.

This clone was recorded once. V and J are TRBV10-1 and TRBJ1-1; D not certain. The V end was cut by 4 bases, the J end by 4 bases, with 7 bases between. The CDR3 extends over 12 amino acids. Germline V gives CDR1 WNHNN, CDR2 SYGVQD (reference sequence). CDR3 sequence: CASSAAGTEAFF. The CDR3 DNA sequence: TGCGCCAGCAGTGCGGCGGGCACTGAAGCTTTCTTT.

The V and J genes are TRBV2 and TRBJ2-5; 9 bases are a match to TRBD2. The junction had 4 bases not matched to a gene; V was cut back by 3 bases and J by 5 bases. From germline, CDR1 is SNHLY and CDR2 FYNNEI. The CDR3 runs to 14 residues. The CDR3 DNA follows: TGTGCCAGCAGTGAGCGGGAGGGCCGCGAGACCCAGTACTTC. This codes for CASSEREGRETQYF.

This clone was found a few times. The J gene is TRBJ2-6, the V gene TRBV6-5; TRBD1 agrees at 7 bases. Germline V gives CDR1 MNHEY, CDR2 SVGAGI. CDR3 length equals 15 residues. Losses at the gene ends were 4 bases for V and 0 bases for J; bases not matched to a gene: 0. The CDR3 spells CASSWDSSGANVLTF. The CDR3 DNA is TGTGCCAGCAGTTGGGACAGCTCTGGGGCCAACGTCCTGACTTTC.

The V gene is TRBV27, the J gene TRBJ2-3; tentatively, D is TRBD2 (6 bases). CDR1 MNHEY and CDR2 SMNVEV come from the germline V gene (reference sequence). The ends were cut back, 3 bases at V and 6 bases at J, with 13 bases in the middle. The CDR3 runs to 14 residues. The CDR3 here is CASSFGGTGDTQYF. CDR3 sequence (DNA): TGTGCCAGCAGTTTTGGGGGGACTGGGGATACGCAGTATTTT.

V is TRBV5-4 and J is TRBJ2-7, with 8 nucleotides matching TRBD2. There are 15 residues in the CDR3. V lost 1 base and J lost 3; bases outside the gene matches: 6. The germline CDR1 and CDR2 sequences are SGHNT and YYREEE (reference sequence). DNA of the CDR3: TGTGCCAGCAGCTTGACTGGACTAGCCATCTACGAGCAGTACTTC. Protein product: CASSLTGLAIYEQYF.

The chain employs TRBV30 and TRBJ2-6, with TRBD1 matching 11 bases. There are 16 residues in the CDR3. The junction had 5 bases not matched to a gene; V was cut back by 7 bases and J by 0 bases. Germline assignment: CDR1 GTSNPN and CDR2 SVGIG (reference sequence). The CDR3 is CAFGTGGGSGANVLTF. Here the CDR3 DNA reads TGTGCCTTTGGGACAGGGGGTGGCTCTGGGGCCAACGTCCTGACTTTC.

The chain has TRBV27 and TRBJ2-1; 7 bases match TRBD2. The trim removed 7 bases at V and 3 bases at J, leaving 18 bases unmatched. The CDR3 runs 18 residues. Germline CDR1 is MNHEY and CDR2 is SMNVEV (reference sequence). CDR3 amino acids: CASNLTGSDKRGYNEQFF. The CDR3 DNA follows: TGTGCCAGCAACCTTACGGGCTCCGACAAGCGGGGCTACAATGAGCAGTTCTTC.

The chain links TRBV5-1 to TRBJ2-7; 9 bases are a match to TRBD2. Germline CDR1 SGHRS, CDR2 YFSETQ. Losses at the gene ends were 2 bases for V and 0 bases for J; bases not matched to a gene: 3. The CDR3 totals 15 residues. As DNA, the CDR3 is TGCGCCAGCAGCTTCGGTAGCGGGGGCTCCTACGAGCAGTACTTC. Its protein is CASSFGSGGSYEQYF.

V usage is TRBV13 and J usage is TRBJ2-7, with 11 bases lining up with TRBD2. CDR1 and CDR2 (germline): PRHDT, FYEKMQ (reference sequence). CDR3 length: 15 amino acids. V gave up 5 bases and J gave up 4 bases; unmatched junction bases: 7. The chain's CDR3 is CASSQGLAGQYEQYF. The CDR3 coding sequence is TGTGCCAGCAGCCAAGGACTAGCGGGTCAGTACGAGCAGTACTTC.

This clone was seen just once. V and J are TRBV5-1 and TRBJ1-1; weak D call: TRBD1 (5 bases). CDR1 is SGHRS, CDR2 YFSETQ, per germline. V lost 5 bases and J lost 1, with 15 bases in between. The CDR3 spans 15 residues. The CDR3 sequence is CASRSTTGTNTEAFF. CDR3 coding DNA: TGCGCCAGCAGGTCCACTACAGGTACGAACACTGAAGCTTTCTTT.

The chain recombines TRBV19 with TRBJ2-7, with D possibly TRBD1 on 6 matching bases. V shed 3 bases and J shed 5 bases, with 11 bases lying between them. CDR3 size: 13 residues. CDR1 is LNHDA and CDR2 is SQIVND in the germline V gene (reference sequence). The CDR3 nucleotides are TGTGCCAGTAGTATTCAGGGGAGCGACGAGCAGTACTTC. It encodes CASSIQGSDEQYF.

This chain uses TRBV2 with TRBJ2-5, with 14 positions matching TRBD2. The CDR3 covers 17 residues. From germline, CDR1 is SNHLY and CDR2 FYNNEI. With 6 bases clipped from V and 4 bases from J, the junction kept 10 bases outside the gene matches. DNA for the CDR3: TGTGCCAGCAGCCAGGGACTAGCGGGAGAGGATCGAGAGACCCAGTACTTC. Translated: CASSQGLAGEDRETQYF.